This T cell receptor beta chain was sequenced in a study of cytomegalovirus exposure and HLA in healthy donors. Study summary: It was reported in a later analysis that the roughly 120 validation repertoires used the same platform as the 500 to 700 first-cohort repertoires. Overall study results and limits: Whilst most TCR sequences proved rare, a subset of public TCRs occurred across many donors.

With 8 bases removed from V and 7 bases from J, the gap between germline ends came to 6 bases. This CDR3 has 10 residues. From germline, CDR1 is MNHEY and CDR2 SMNVEV (reference sequence). Profiled with immunoSEQ multiplex PCR; TCRdb holds only in-frame clones, not every one. The sample records 250,000 to 300,000 clones, 65% to 90% being singletons. This clone was counted a few times. Its antigen is currently unknown. The 120-subject validation cohort, separate from the roughly 700-subject first cohort, included the donors. The gene calls are TRBV27 and TRBJ1-5; D unclear. Sequenced sample: PBMCs. The TCR sequence derives from a woman aged 18-29 years in good health and CMV-seronegative. CDR3 loop: CASGEQPQHF. As DNA, the CDR3 is TGTGCCAGCGGAGAGCAGCCCCAGCATTTT.